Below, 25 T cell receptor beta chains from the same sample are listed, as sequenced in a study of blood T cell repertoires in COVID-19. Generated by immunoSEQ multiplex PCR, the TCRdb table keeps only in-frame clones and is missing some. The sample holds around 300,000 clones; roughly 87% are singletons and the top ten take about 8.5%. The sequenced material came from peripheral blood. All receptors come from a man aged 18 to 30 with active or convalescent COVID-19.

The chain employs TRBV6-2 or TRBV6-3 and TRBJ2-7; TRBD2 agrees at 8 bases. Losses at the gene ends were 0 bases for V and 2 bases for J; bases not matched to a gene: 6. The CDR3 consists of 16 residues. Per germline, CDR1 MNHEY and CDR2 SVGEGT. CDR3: CASSYSMAGGPYEQYF. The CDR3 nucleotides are TGTGCCAGCAGTTACTCGATGGCGGGGGGCCCCTACGAGCAGTACTTC.

The DNA for the CDR3 is TGTGCCAGCAGTGAAGGGCTAGCCTACTACGAGCAGTACTTC. It specifies CASSEGLAYYEQYF. The chain couples TRBV2 to TRBJ2-7, with a weak D call TRBD2 (5 bases). The V gene lost 1 base and the J gene lost 3 bases, with 10 bases spanning the gap. The CDR3 runs 14 residues. Germline V gene data show CDR1 as SNHLY and CDR2 as FYNNEI.

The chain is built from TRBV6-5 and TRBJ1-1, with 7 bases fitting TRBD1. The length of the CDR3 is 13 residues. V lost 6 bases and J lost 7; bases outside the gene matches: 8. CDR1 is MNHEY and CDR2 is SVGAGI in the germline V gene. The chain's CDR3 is CASSRGTALEAFF. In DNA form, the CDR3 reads TGTGCCAGCAGCCGGGGGACAGCGCTTGAAGCTTTCTTT.

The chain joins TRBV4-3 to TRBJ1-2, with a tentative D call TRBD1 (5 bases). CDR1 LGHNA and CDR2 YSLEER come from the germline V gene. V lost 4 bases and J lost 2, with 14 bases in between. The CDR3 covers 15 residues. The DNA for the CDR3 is TGCGCCAGCAGCCCCACCGAGACAGCAAACTATGGCTACACCTTC. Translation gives CASSPTETANYGYTF.

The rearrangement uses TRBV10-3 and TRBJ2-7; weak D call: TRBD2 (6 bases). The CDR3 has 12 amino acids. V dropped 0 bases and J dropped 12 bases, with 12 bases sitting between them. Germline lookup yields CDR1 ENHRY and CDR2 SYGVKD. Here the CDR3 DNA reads TGTGCCATCAGTGAGTCTGGAGGGTTCGCGTACTTC. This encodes CAISESGGFAYF.

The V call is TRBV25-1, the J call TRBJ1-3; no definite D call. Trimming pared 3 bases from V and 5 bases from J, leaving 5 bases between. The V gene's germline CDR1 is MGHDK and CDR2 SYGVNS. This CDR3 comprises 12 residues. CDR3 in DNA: TGTGCCAGCAGTGAGGAGCGAAACACCATATATTTT. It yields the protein CASSEERNTIYF.

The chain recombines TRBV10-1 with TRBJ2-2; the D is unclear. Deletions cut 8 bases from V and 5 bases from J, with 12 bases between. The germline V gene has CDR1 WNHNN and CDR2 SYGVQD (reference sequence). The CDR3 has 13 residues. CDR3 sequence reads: CASQEGRTGELFF. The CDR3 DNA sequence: TGCGCCAGCCAGGAAGGCCGAACCGGGGAGCTGTTTTTT.

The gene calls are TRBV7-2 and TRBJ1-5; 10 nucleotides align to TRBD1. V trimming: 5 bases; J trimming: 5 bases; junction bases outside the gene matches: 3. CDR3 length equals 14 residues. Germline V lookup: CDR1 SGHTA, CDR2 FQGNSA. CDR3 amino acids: CASSPGQGYQPQHF. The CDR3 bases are TGTGCCAGCAGCCCGGGACAGGGGTATCAGCCCCAGCATTTT.

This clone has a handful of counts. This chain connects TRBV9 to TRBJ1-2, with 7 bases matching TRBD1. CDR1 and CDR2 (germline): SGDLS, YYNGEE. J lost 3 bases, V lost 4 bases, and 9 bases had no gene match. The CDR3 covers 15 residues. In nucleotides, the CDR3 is TGTGCCAGCAGCCCTTTGAGGGGGCTTGACTATGGCTACACCTTC. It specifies CASSPLRGLDYGYTF.

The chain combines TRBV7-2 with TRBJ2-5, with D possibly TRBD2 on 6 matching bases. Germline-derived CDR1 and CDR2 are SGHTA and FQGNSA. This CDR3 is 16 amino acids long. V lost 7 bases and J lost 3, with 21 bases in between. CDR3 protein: CASTQGGLAFEETQYF. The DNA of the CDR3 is TGTGCCAGCACCCAAGGAGGGCTAGCTTTTGAAGAGACCCAGTACTTC.

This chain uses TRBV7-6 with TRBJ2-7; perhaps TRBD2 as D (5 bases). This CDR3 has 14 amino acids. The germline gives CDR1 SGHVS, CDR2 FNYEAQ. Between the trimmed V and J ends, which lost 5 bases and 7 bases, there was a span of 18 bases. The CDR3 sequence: CASSVAGPRGEQYF. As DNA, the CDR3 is TGTGCCAGCAGCGTGGCCGGCCCCCGGGGAGAGCAGTACTTC.

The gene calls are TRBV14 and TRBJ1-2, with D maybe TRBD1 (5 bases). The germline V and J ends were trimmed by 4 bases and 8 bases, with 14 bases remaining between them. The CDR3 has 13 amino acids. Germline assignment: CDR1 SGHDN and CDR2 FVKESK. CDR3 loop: CASSPLRGVGYTF. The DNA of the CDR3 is TGTGCCAGCAGCCCCCTCCGGGGGGTCGGCTACACCTTC.

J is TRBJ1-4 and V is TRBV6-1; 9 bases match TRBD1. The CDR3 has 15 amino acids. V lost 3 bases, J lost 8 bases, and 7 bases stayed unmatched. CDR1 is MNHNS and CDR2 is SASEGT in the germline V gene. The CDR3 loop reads CASSDTGGSREKLFF. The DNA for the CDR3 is TGTGCCAGCAGTGACACAGGGGGCTCTCGAGAAAAACTGTTTTTT.

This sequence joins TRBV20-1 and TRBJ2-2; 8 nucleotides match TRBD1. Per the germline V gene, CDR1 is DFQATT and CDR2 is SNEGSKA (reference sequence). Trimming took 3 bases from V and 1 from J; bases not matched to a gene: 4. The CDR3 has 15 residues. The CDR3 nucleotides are TGCAGTGCTAGTGATGACAGGGGGAACACCGGGGAGCTGTTTTTT. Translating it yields CSASDDRGNTGELFF.

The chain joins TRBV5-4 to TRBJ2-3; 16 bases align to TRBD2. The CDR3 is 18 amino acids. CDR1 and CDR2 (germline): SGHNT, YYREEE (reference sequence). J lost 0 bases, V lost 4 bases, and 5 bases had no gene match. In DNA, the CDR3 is TGTGCCAGCAGCGGCGGGACTAGCGGGGGGGCGAGCACAGATACGCAGTATTTT. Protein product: CASSGGTSGGASTDTQYF.

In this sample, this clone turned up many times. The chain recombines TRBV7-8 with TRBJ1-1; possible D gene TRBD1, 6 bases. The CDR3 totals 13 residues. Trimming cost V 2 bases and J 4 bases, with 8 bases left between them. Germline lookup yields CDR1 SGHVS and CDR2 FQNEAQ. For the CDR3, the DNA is TGTGCCAGCAGCTTAACAGGGAGCACTGAAGCTTTCTTT. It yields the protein CASSLTGSTEAFF.

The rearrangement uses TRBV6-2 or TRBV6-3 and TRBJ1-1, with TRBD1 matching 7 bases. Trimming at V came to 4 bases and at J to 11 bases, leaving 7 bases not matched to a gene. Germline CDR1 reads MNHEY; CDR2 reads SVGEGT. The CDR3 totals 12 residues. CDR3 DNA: TGTGCCAGCAGTTCGAACAGGGGACGGGCTTTCTTT. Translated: CASSSNRGRAFF.

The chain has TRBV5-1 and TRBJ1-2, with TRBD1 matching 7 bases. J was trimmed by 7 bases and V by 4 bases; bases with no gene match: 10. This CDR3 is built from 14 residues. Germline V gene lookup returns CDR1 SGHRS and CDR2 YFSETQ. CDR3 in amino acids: CASSGNRGASGYTF. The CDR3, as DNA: TGCGCCAGCAGCGGAAACAGGGGCGCGAGTGGCTACACCTTC.

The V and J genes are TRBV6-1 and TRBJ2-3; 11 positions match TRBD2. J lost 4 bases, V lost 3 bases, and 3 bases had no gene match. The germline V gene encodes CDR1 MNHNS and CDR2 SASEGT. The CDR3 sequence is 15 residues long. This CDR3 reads CASSDSGGGADTQYF. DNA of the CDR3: TGTGCCAGCAGTGATAGCGGGGGGGGAGCAGATACGCAGTATTTT.

CDR3 nucleotide sequence: TGTGCCACCAGTGATCCGACTAGCGGGGGAGACACAGATACGCAGTATTTT. It codes for CATSDPTSGGDTDTQYF. This sequence joins TRBV24-1 and TRBJ2-3; 12 bases fit TRBD2. Trimming removed 3 bases from V and 2 bases from J; junction bases left unmatched: 5. Germline lookup yields CDR1 KGHDR and CDR2 SFDVKD. This CDR3 region has 17 residues.

The CDR3 reads CASSKGDEQFF. The CDR3, as DNA: TGTGCCAGTAGTAAGGGGGATGAGCAGTTCTTC. The chain recombines TRBV19 with TRBJ2-1, with D possibly TRBD1 on 6 matching bases. From germline, CDR1 is LNHDA and CDR2 SQIVND (reference sequence). CDR3 length: 11 residues. Trimming took 4 bases from V and 8 from J, leaving 6 bases between them.

The CDR3 DNA is TGTGCCAGCAGGGACAGGGTTCACACTGAAGCTTTCTTT. Translation: CASRDRVHTEAFF. The chain employs TRBV5-6 and TRBJ1-1, with 8 bases matching TRBD1. V gave up 5 bases and J gave up 3 bases; unmatched junction bases: 3. CDR3 length equals 13 residues. CDR1 is SGHDT, CDR2 YYEEEE, per germline.

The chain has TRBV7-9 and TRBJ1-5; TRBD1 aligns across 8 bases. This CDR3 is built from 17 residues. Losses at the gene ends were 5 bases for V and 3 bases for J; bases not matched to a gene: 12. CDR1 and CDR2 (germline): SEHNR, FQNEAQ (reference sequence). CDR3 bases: TGTGCCAGCAGCCCGGGCCTTTCGGACAGGGACAATCAGCCCCAGCATTTT. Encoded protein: CASSPGLSDRDNQPQHF.

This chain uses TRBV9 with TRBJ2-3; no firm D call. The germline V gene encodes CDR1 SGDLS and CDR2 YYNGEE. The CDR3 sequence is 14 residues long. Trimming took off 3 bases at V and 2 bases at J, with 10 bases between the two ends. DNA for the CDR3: TGTGCCAGCAGCGGGCCCGCGGCCACAGATACGCAGTATTTT. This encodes CASSGPAATDTQYF.

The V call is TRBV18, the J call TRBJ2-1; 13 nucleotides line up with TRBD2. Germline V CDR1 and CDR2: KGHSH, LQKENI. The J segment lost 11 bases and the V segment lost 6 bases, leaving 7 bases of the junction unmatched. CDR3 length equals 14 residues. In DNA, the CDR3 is TGTGCCAGCTCCCCTGGACTAGCGGGGGCCCAGCAGTTCTTC. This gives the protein CASSPGLAGAQQFF.